Listed here are 27 T cell receptor beta chains from one sample, sequenced in a study of human thymus T cells. TCRdb's table, derived via immunoSEQ multiplex PCR, lists solely in-frame clones and lacks some. The sample has some 50,000 clones, 95% seen once. Source material: blood. All receptors derive from a girl in the first two years of life with a congenital heart defect but otherwise immunologically healthy.

The chain links TRBV7-9 to TRBJ1-1; D is undetermined. CDR3 size: 12 residues. In germline, CDR1 is SEHNR, CDR2 FQNEAQ (reference sequence). Deletions cut 0 bases from V and 7 bases from J, with 6 bases between. The CDR3 here is CASSLAGIEAFF. For the CDR3, the DNA is TGTGCCAGCAGCTTAGCTGGGATTGAAGCTTTCTTT. The full variable domain, rest sourced from reference TRBV7-9 and TRBJ1-1, is DTGVSQNPRHKITKRGQNVTFRCDPISEHNRLYWYRQTLGQGPEFLTYFQNEAQLEKSRLLSDRFSAERPKGSFSTLEIQRTEQGDSAMYLCASSLAGIEAFFGQGTRLTVV.

The V gene is TRBV5-1, the J gene TRBJ2-5; TRBD2 aligns across 9 bases. The V gene's germline CDR1 is SGHRS and CDR2 YFSETQ. CDR3 length: 15 amino acids. V shed 0 bases and J 4 bases; nucleotides not matched to a gene: 4. Written as DNA, the CDR3 is TGCGCCAGCAGCTTGGCGGCGGGAGGGCGAGAGACCCAGTACTTC. Protein product: CASSLAAGGRETQYF.

The rearrangement joins TRBV10-3 to TRBJ2-7, with 10 bases fitting TRBD1. After removal of 6 bases from V and 6 bases from J, the junction contained 8 bases not matched to a gene. Germline CDR1 and CDR2: ENHRY and SYGVKD. The CDR3 extends over 14 amino acids. The chain's CDR3 is CAIRQDRGLGEQYF. The CDR3 nucleotides are TGTGCCATCAGGCAAGACAGGGGGCTGGGCGAGCAGTACTTC.

This sequence joins TRBV7-3 and TRBJ1-1; no clear D. The V end lost 8 bases, the J end lost 0 bases, and 10 bases lay between the germline ends. Germline assignment: CDR1 SGHTA and CDR2 FQGTGA. The CDR3 loop spans 13 amino acids. CDR3 residues: CASGLNLNTEAFF. DNA for the CDR3: TGTGCCAGCGGGTTGAATTTGAACACTGAAGCTTTCTTT. Drawing the rest from reference TRBV7-3 and TRBJ1-1, the complete variable domain is GAGVSQTPSNKVTEKGKYVELRCDPISGHTALYWYRQSLGQGPEFLIYFQGTGAADDSGLPNDRFFAVRPEGSVSTLKIQRTERGDSAVYLCASGLNLNTEAFFGQGTRLTVV.

This chain uses TRBV25-1 with TRBJ1-2, with a tentative D call TRBD1 (5 bases). The CDR3 contains 13 residues. The germline V gene has CDR1 MGHDK and CDR2 SYGVNS. V gave up 6 bases and J gave up 4 bases, with 12 bases separating them. The CDR3 loop reads CASSLRAGYGYTF. CDR3 nucleotides: TGTGCCAGCAGCCTCAGGGCGGGCTATGGCTACACCTTC.

The V gene is TRBV5-5, the J gene TRBJ1-1, with D possibly being TRBD1 (5 bases). Germline V gives CDR1 SGHKS, CDR2 YYEKEE (reference sequence). This CDR3 has 15 residues. The V and J ends lost 5 bases and 7 bases respectively, with 21 bases between them. CDR3 in DNA: TGTGCCAGCAGATCCCAAGTCGGGGTTAGGGGTGAAGCTTTCTTT. Translation gives CASRSQVGVRGEAFF.

The chain carries TRBV28 and TRBJ1-5, with D perhaps matching TRBD1 (5 bases). This CDR3 is 17 amino acids long. Trimming cost V 2 bases and J 7 bases, with 21 bases left between them. The V gene's germline CDR1 is MDHEN and CDR2 SYDVKM. This CDR3 is CASSLGGGLPGWQPQHF. The CDR3 region has the DNA TGTGCCAGCAGTTTAGGGGGGGGACTCCCCGGCTGGCAGCCCCAGCATTTT. The complete variable domain, with remaining parts taken from reference TRBV28 and TRBJ1-5, reads DVKVTQSSRYLVKRTGEKVFLECVQDMDHENMFWYRQDPGLGLRLIYFSYDVKMKEKGDIPEGYSVSREKKERFSLILESASTNQTSMYLCASSLGGGLPGWQPQHFGDGTRLSIL.

CDR3 sequence: CASSVAVGGELFF. CDR3 DNA: TGTGCCAGCAGCGTAGCGGTTGGCGGGGAGCTGTTTTTT. The chain couples TRBV9 to TRBJ2-2, with unresolved D. The V gene's germline CDR1 is SGDLS and CDR2 YYNGEE. CDR3 length: 13 amino acids. V lost 0 bases, J lost 7 bases, and 7 bases lay in between.

The V and J genes are TRBV6-5 and TRBJ1-5; possibly TRBD1 for D (5 bases). V lost 6 bases, J lost 1 base, and 13 bases lay in between. The length of the CDR3 is 15 residues. Germline CDR1 MNHEY, CDR2 SVGAGI. CDR3 sequence: CASRVGRVSNQPQHF. The DNA for the CDR3 is TGTGCCAGCAGGGTAGGCAGGGTGAGCAATCAGCCCCAGCATTTT.

The gene calls are TRBV7-6 and TRBJ2-3; TRBD2 matches at 9 bases. The CDR3 has 16 residues. Germline V gene sequence: CDR1 SGHVS, CDR2 FNYEAQ. After removal of 4 bases from V and 6 bases from J, the junction contained 11 bases not matched to a gene. CDR3 region: CASSYTQTSGRDTQYF. CDR3 DNA: TGTGCCAGCAGCTACACCCAGACTAGCGGCCGGGATACGCAGTATTTT.

The chain is built from TRBV14 and TRBJ2-3; D call uncertain. CDR1 is SGHDN and CDR2 is FVKESK in the germline V gene. The CDR3 is 11 amino acids. Between the trimmed V and J ends, which lost 4 bases and 7 bases, there was a span of 6 bases. The CDR3 sequence is CASSLTNTQYF. As DNA, the CDR3 is TGTGCCAGCAGCCTTACAAATACGCAGTATTTT.

This chain connects TRBV7-2 to TRBJ2-3; no clear D gene. V was trimmed by 4 bases and J by 2 bases, leaving 7 bases between them. The V gene's germline CDR1 is SGHTA and CDR2 FQGNSA. The CDR3 sequence is 13 residues long. The CDR3 bases are TGTGCCAGCAGCTCCTTATTCACAGATACGCAGTATTTT. Encoded protein: CASSSLFTDTQYF.

The chain is built from TRBV28 and TRBJ2-3, with D maybe TRBD1 (5 bases). The germline V gene has CDR1 MDHEN and CDR2 SYDVKM. With 4 bases removed from V and 4 bases from J, the gap between germline ends came to 12 bases. The CDR3 covers 14 residues. The CDR3: CASSWGRSSDTQYF. In DNA, the CDR3 is TGTGCCAGCAGTTGGGGCCGGAGTTCAGATACGCAGTATTTT.

The rearrangement links TRBV25-1 to TRBJ1-5; D perhaps matches TRBD1 (5 bases). Germline lookup yields CDR1 MGHDK and CDR2 SYGVNS. The ends were cut back, 1 base at V and 1 base at J, with 8 bases in the middle. The CDR3 length is 15 residues. CDR3 residues: CASSESGASNQPQHF. The CDR3 DNA sequence: TGTGCCAGCAGTGAATCTGGGGCGAGCAATCAGCCCCAGCATTTT.

The genes are TRBV28 and TRBJ2-7; D is possibly TRBD1 (6 bases). Trimming removed 10 bases from V and 6 bases from J, with 19 bases in between. The germline V gene encodes CDR1 MDHEN and CDR2 SYDVKM. CDR3 length: 13 residues. As DNA, the CDR3 is TGTGCCACCCAGGGGACCACCGAGGCCGAGCAGTACTTC. As protein: CATQGTTEAEQYF.

V usage is TRBV12-5 and J usage is TRBJ1-2; a weak D match, TRBD1 (6 bases). The CDR3 runs 16 residues. CDR1 and CDR2 (germline): LGHNT, FRNRAP. The ends were cut back, 0 bases at V and 4 bases at J, with 15 bases in the middle. The CDR3 region is CASGLVMGATSYGYTF. As DNA, the CDR3 is TGTGCTAGTGGTTTGGTAATGGGGGCGACCTCCTATGGCTACACCTTC.

This chain uses TRBV2 with TRBJ2-1; either TRBD1 or TRBD2 may supply D (5 bases each). The CDR3 loop spans 16 amino acids. CDR1 is SNHLY and CDR2 is FYNNEI in the germline V gene. V gave up 10 bases and J gave up 3 bases, with 22 bases separating them. CDR3 in DNA: TGTGCCACACTCAACGGGGCCAAGGTGCACTACAATGAGCAGTTCTTC. Its protein is CATLNGAKVHYNEQFF.

The genes are TRBV5-1 and TRBJ2-3, with TRBD2 matching over 12 bases. The ends lost 4 bases at V and 3 bases at J; junction bases unmatched: 6. The CDR3 spans 16 residues. Germline V CDR1 and CDR2: SGHRS, YFSETQ. CDR3 residues: CASSSVTSGSTDTQYF. Written as DNA, the CDR3 is TGCGCCAGCAGCAGTGTGACTAGCGGGAGTACAGATACGCAGTATTTT.

The chain combines TRBV6-1 with TRBJ1-4; D ambiguous. In germline, CDR1 is MNHNS, CDR2 SASEGT. This CDR3 is 15 amino acids long. The ends were cut back, 7 bases at V and 0 bases at J, with 12 bases in the middle. In DNA form, the CDR3 reads TGTGCCAGCAAGCCAGCGGTTCCAACTAATGAAAAACTGTTTTTT. It specifies CASKPAVPTNEKLFF.

The chain uses TRBV5-1 and TRBJ1-4, with D possibly TRBD1 on 5 matching bases. This CDR3 is 15 amino acids long. The ends were cut back, 2 bases at V and 4 bases at J, with 12 bases in the middle. Per the germline V gene, CDR1 is SGHRS and CDR2 is YFSETQ. CDR3 sequence reads: CASSFNGHYNEKLFF. The CDR3 nucleotides are TGCGCCAGCAGCTTTAACGGACACTATAATGAAAAACTGTTTTTT.

About this clone: Relative to the germline gene, one junction end is altered; a read error may explain this. The genes are TRBV19 and TRBJ1-5; D possibly corresponds to TRBD1 (5 bases). This CDR3 comprises 15 residues. Germline-derived CDR1 and CDR2 are LNHDA and SQIVND (reference sequence). CDR3 DNA: TGTGCCAGTCGTATGCGCCGGGACAGCAATCAGCCCCAGCATTTT. Translated: CASRMRRDSNQPQHF.

The rearrangement uses TRBV5-1 and TRBJ2-1, with a weak D call TRBD2 (5 bases). The CDR3 contains 14 residues. The ends were cut back, 5 bases at V and 0 bases at J, with 9 bases in the middle. CDR1 is SGHRS and CDR2 is YFSETQ in the germline V gene. CDR3 DNA sequence: TGCGCCAGCAGTAGAGGGAGCTCCTACAATGAGCAGTTCTTC. This gives the protein CASSRGSSYNEQFF.

This clone was detected only once. This chain uses TRBV5-5 with TRBJ2-7, with D possibly matching TRBD1 (6 bases). Germline lookup yields CDR1 SGHKS and CDR2 YYEKEE (reference sequence). V shed 2 bases and J shed 3 bases, with 15 bases lying between them. The CDR3 runs 15 residues. The CDR3 loop is CASSFLWGQGYEQYF. The DNA for the CDR3 is TGTGCCAGCAGCTTCCTTTGGGGGCAAGGCTACGAGCAGTACTTC.

This clone was observed a single time. The V gene is TRBV2, the J gene TRBJ2-7; TRBD1 matches at 7 bases. This CDR3 has 15 residues. Germline V CDR1 and CDR2: SNHLY, FYNNEI. V trimming: 6 bases; J trimming: 2 bases; junction bases outside the gene matches: 10. The DNA of the CDR3 is TGTGCCAGCAGCCCAGACAGGGCGACACCCTACGAGCAGTACTTC. Translated: CASSPDRATPYEQYF.

J is TRBJ1-1 and V is TRBV10-3; D gene unclear. The CDR3 sequence is 13 residues long. Trimming removed 7 bases from V and 0 bases from J, with 9 bases in between. Germline loops: CDR1 ENHRY, CDR2 SYGVKD. In nucleotides, the CDR3 is TGTGCCATCATGGTAGGGCTGAACACTGAAGCTTTCTTT. It specifies CAIMVGLNTEAFF.

This chain joins TRBV4-2 and TRBJ2-2; D unresolved. Germline V gene sequence: CDR1 LGHNA, CDR2 YNFKEQ. V was shortened by 0 bases and J by 0 bases, with 8 bases between the two germline ends. This CDR3 is 16 amino acids long. CDR3 in amino acids: CASSQDWRPNTGELFF. For the CDR3, the DNA is TGTGCCAGCAGCCAAGATTGGCGACCGAACACCGGGGAGCTGTTTTTT.

The J gene is TRBJ1-4, the V gene TRBV7-8; D is undetermined. This CDR3 has 20 amino acids. Germline V lookup: CDR1 SGHVS, CDR2 FQNEAQ. Trimming shortened V by 0 bases and J by 0 bases, and 20 bases separated the two germline ends. The CDR3 here is CASSLAVWNPRRTTNEKLFF. CDR3 coding DNA: TGTGCCAGCAGCTTAGCCGTCTGGAACCCCCGTCGGACAACTAATGAAAAACTGTTTTTT.